The sample holds many counts of the clone carrying this T cell receptor (beta chain). The entry originates in a study of blood T cells in healthy people across ages. The V and J ends lost 6 bases and 4 bases, in that order; junction bases with no gene match: 5. CDR1 SGHAT and CDR2 FQNNGV come from the germline V gene. The CDR3 spans 14 residues. A sample-barcoded 5' primer and a J-beta primer mix were used in a second PCR of roughly 7 to 12 cycles. TCRdb reprocessed the 5' RACE reads via MiXCR and lists one record per CDR3 protein. The top ten hold roughly 8.2% of the sample, which has 1.5 million to 2 million distinct CDR3 sequences, roughly 27% seen once.

The sequence was collected from a young woman in good health. This chain joins TRBV11-2 and TRBJ1-2; 10 nucleotides line up with TRBD1. The sequencing sample was made of blood. The CDR3 DNA follows: TGTGCCAGCAGTTCGGGGGACAGGGGCTATGGCTACACCTTC. This encodes CASSSGDRGYGYTF.